This T cell receptor beta chain is drawn from a study of T cells in localized non-small cell lung cancer. Of note for this clone: As yet, its antigen is unknown.

Between the trimmed V and J ends, which lost 1 base and 2 bases, there was a span of 7 bases. This CDR3 is 14 amino acids long. The germline V gene encodes CDR1 SGHTA and CDR2 FQGTGA. Whole-study findings and limits: Appearance in adjacent lung was seen for a median roughly 56 of the top 100 tumor clones. Heterogeneity is still possible, as just one tumor region was sequenced. Prolonged overall survival went with higher T cell density in the blood.

Only in-frame clones appear in the TCRdb table, and some are missing; sequencing was by immunoSEQ multiplex PCR. Among some 18,000 clones listed, around 83% were seen once. The origin of this receptor is a man between 40 and 69 years old with stage I lung adenocarcinoma. The sequences come from peripheral blood, collected before any cancer treatment. This chain connects TRBV7-3 to TRBJ2-3, with D unclear. DNA for the CDR3: TGTGCCAGCAGCTTAAACGGCTACACAGATACGCAGTATTTT. Its translation: CASSLNGYTDTQYF.